This T cell receptor beta chain appears in the sequencing data of a study of neurological immune-mediated disorders. Using its own MiXCR run on the 5' RACE reads, TCRdb lists one record per CDR3 protein. The sample contains some 30,000 distinct CDR3 sequences, about 15% of which appear only once. This clonotype was seen many times. Trimming took 3 bases from V and 2 from J; bases not matched to a gene: 4. CDR3 size: 16 residues. The sample taken for sequencing was PBMCs. This TCR came from a man between 65 and 85 years old in good health. The chain uses TRBV12-3 or TRBV12-4 and TRBJ2-2, with 9 bases fitting TRBD1. The CDR3 sequence: CASSFDRGANTGELFF. In DNA form, the CDR3 reads TGTGCCAGCAGTTTCGACAGGGGGGCCAACACCGGGGAGCTGTTTTTT.